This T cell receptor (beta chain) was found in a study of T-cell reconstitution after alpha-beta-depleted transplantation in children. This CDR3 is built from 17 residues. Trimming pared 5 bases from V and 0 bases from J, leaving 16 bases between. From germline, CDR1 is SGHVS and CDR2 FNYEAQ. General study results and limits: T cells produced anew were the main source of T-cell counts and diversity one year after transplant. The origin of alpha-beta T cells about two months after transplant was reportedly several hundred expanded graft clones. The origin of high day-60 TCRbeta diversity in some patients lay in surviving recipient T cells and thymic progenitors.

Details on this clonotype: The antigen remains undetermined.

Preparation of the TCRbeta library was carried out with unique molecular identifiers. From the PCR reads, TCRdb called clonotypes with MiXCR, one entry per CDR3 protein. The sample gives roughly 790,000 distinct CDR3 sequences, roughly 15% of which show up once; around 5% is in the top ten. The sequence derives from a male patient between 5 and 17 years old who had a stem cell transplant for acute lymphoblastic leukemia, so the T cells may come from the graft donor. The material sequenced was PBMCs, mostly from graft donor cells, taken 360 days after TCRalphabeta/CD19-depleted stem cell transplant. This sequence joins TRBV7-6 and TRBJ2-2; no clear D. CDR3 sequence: CASSLSYSDTNTGELFF. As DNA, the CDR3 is TGTGCCAGCAGCCTTTCGTACAGTGACACGAACACCGGGGAGCTGTTTTTT.